This TCR beta chain was documented in a study of cytomegalovirus exposure and HLA in healthy donors. Study-level results: Associated with HLA alleles at 0.05 false discovery rate in a later analysis were around 15,000 TCR beta sequences. Rates of TCR association differed by HLA locus in a later analysis, with DRB1 highest and HLA-C lowest.

The primer mix had 60 Vbeta and 13 Jbeta primers. The assay was immunoSEQ multiplex PCR, and TCRdb's table has in-frame clones only and misses some. The sample comprises 120,000 or so clones, less than 85% of which are singletons, and 1.2% rests with the top ten. CDR3 length: 14 amino acids. Trimming shortened V by 3 bases and J by 2 bases, and 11 bases separated the two germline ends. Germline CDR1 SGHAT, CDR2 FQNNGV. In regard to this clone: Its specificity is unknown.

This receptor was identified in a female donor in good health and CMV-seronegative. The chain carries TRBV11-2 and TRBJ2-7; D possibly corresponds to TRBD2 (5 bases). The sequencing input was PBMCs. The CDR3 loop reads CASSFFRDTYEQYF. The CDR3 nucleotides are TGTGCCAGCAGCTTTTTCCGGGATACCTACGAGCAGTACTTC.